These 7 T cell receptor beta chains were all obtained from the same sample, sequenced in a study of cytomegalovirus exposure and HLA in healthy donors (dated by TCRdb to the late 2010s). The library was generated by the immunoSEQ multiplex PCR assay. For the multiplex PCR, a mixture combining 60 forward primers for TCR Vbeta segments and 13 reverse primers for TCR Jbeta segments was used. Here the immuneACCESS table is served through TCRdb, limited to in-frame sequences with V and J called. Missing clones are a known gap in these copies; in checked studies unresolved V genes cover under half, and the rest lacks a known reason. Here the sample has about 220,000 clones; under 80% occur a single time. The ten largest clonotypes hold roughly 2% of the sample. Input material: PBMCs. These receptor sequences come from a woman under 40 in good health and CMV-seronegative.

This clone was recorded a few times. The sample has other DNA sequences that encode this CDR3 too. The gene calls are TRBV30 and TRBJ1-5, with D hard to call. Germline lookup yields CDR1 GTSNPN and CDR2 SVGIG (reference sequence). There are 14 residues in the CDR3. Trimming left V 0 bases short and J 6 bases short, with 12 bases between. Here the CDR3 reads CAWSVPGIGQPQHF. CDR3 DNA sequence: TGTGCCTGGAGTGTTCCCGGGATCGGTCAGCCCCAGCATTTT.

The gene calls are TRBV2 and TRBJ2-2, with 7 positions matching TRBD1. J gave up 6 bases and V 2 bases, and 6 bases lay outside the gene matches. Germline CDR1 is SNHLY and CDR2 is FYNNEI. This CDR3 is built from 15 residues. CDR3 sequence reads: CASSERETGSGELFF. Here the CDR3 DNA reads TGTGCCAGCAGTGAAAGGGAGACAGGGTCCGGGGAGCTGTTTTTT.

CDR3 residues: CATSRERMRTGGEQFF. The CDR3 bases are TGTGCCACCAGCAGAGAACGGATGAGGACAGGCGGTGAGCAGTTCTTC. The rearrangement joins TRBV15 to TRBJ2-1; 7 nucleotides agree with TRBD1. V trimming: 0 bases; J trimming: 9 bases; junction bases outside the gene matches: 11. The length of the CDR3 is 16 residues. Germline V gives CDR1 LNHNV, CDR2 YYDKDF (reference sequence). Complete variable domain (other parts from reference TRBV15 and TRBJ2-1): DAMVIQNPRYQVTQFGKPVTLSCSQTLNHNVMYWYQQKSSQAPKLLFHYYDKDFNNEADTPDNFQSRRPNTSFCFLDIRSPGLGDTAMYLCATSRERMRTGGEQFFGPGTRLTVL.

The rearrangement joins TRBV5-1 to TRBJ2-3; D perhaps matches TRBD1 (5 bases). The CDR3 has 13 amino acids. V lost 0 bases, J lost 4 bases, and 6 bases lay in between. Germline V gene sequence: CDR1 SGHRS, CDR2 YFSETQ. This CDR3 is CASSLGQPDTQYF. The CDR3 DNA reads TGCGCCAGCAGCTTGGGACAGCCAGATACGCAGTATTTT.

This clone was seen a handful of times. The genes are TRBV25-1 and TRBJ2-5; TRBD2 agrees at 9 bases. Trimming at V came to 5 bases and at J to 5 bases, leaving 9 bases not matched to a gene. Germline lookup yields CDR1 MGHDK and CDR2 SYGVNS. This CDR3 is built from 15 residues. The CDR3 DNA follows: TGTGCCAGCAGTCCCCTATTAGCGGGGGTCGAGACCCAGTACTTC. Its protein is CASSPLLAGVETQYF.

The rearrangement links TRBV7-9 to TRBJ1-2, with D possibly being TRBD1 (5 bases). Germline CDR1 SEHNR, CDR2 FQNEAQ (reference sequence). The CDR3 is 13 amino acids. V lost 5 bases, J lost 7 bases, and 14 bases lay in between. The CDR3 reads CASSLSGNGGYTF. The DNA of the CDR3 is TGTGCCAGCAGCCTGTCAGGGAATGGTGGCTACACCTTC.

This clone has a handful of counts. The chain joins TRBV6-1 to TRBJ1-4; D is unresolved. The CDR3 spans 15 residues. Germline V lookup: CDR1 MNHNS, CDR2 SASEGT. The ends were cut back, 3 bases at V and 3 bases at J, with 11 bases in the middle. As DNA, the CDR3 is TGTGCCAGCAGTGACTCCCTGGTAGCTAATGAAAAACTGTTTTTT. Residues: CASSDSLVANEKLFF.